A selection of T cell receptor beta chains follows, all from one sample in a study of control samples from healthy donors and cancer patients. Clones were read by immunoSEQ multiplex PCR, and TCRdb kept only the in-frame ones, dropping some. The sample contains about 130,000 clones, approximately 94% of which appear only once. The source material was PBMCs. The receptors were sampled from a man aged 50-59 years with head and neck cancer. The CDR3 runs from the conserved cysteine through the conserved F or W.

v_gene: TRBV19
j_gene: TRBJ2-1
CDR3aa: CASSNGQGIYNEQFF

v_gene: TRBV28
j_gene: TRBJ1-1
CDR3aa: CASSQGGLNTEAFF

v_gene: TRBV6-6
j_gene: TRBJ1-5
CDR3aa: CASSYLGLVQPQHF

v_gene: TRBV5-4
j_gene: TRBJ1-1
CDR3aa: CASSPLPGDSNTEAFF

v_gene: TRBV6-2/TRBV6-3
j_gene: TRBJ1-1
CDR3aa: CASSSQVWDTEAFF

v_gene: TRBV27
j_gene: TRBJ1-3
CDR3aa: CASSSYSGNTIYF

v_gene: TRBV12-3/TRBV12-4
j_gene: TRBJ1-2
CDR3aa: CASSPRTGYGYTF

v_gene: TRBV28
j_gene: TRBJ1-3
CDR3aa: CASTTNRVGRVIYF

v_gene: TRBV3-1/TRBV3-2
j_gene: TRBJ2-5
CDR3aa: CASSQGDGGTQYF

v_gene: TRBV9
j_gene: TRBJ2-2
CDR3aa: CASSGGTGMHTGELFF

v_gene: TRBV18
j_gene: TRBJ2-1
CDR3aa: CASSPETGGLGEQFF